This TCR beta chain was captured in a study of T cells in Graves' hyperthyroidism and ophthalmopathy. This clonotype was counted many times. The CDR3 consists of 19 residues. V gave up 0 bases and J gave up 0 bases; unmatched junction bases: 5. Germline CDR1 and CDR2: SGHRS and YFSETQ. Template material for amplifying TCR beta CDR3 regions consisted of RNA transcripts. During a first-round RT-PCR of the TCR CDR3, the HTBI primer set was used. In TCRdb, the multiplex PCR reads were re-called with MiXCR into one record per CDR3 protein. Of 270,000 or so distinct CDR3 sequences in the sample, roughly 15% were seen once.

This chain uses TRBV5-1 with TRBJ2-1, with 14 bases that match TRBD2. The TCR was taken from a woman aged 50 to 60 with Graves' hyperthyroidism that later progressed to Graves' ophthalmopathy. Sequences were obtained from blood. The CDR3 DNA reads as TGCGCCAGCAGCTTGGGGCGACTAGCGGGAGGGAGCTCCTACAATGAGCAGTTCTTC. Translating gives CASSLGRLAGGSSYNEQFF.